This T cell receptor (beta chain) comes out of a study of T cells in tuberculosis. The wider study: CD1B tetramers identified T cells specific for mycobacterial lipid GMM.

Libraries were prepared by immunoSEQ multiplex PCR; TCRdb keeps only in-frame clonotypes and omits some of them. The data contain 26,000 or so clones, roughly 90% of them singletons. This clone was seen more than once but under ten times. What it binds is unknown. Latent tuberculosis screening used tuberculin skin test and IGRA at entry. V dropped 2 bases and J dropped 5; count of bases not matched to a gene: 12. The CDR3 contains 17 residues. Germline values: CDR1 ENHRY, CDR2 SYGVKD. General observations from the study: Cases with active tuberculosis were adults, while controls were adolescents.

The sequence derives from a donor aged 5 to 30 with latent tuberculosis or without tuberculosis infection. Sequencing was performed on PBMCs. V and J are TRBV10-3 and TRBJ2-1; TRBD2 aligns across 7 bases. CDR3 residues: CAISEVRGVSGDNEQFF. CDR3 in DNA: TGTGCCATCAGTGAGGTACGCGGGGTGAGCGGGGACAATGAGCAGTTCTTC.